This T cell receptor beta chain originates from a study of control samples from healthy donors and cancer patients. This CDR3 has 15 amino acids. CDR1 and CDR2 (germline): LNHNV, YYDKDF (reference sequence). V was pared by 3 bases and J by 2 bases, with 12 bases between. Clones were read by immunoSEQ multiplex PCR, and TCRdb kept only the in-frame ones, dropping some. The sample has around 140,000 clones, about 90% seen once. The specimen was blood. The clonotype was recovered from a woman aged 50 to 65 in good health. The rearrangement uses TRBV15 and TRBJ2-3; tentatively, D is TRBD2 (6 bases). DNA of the CDR3: TGTGCCACCAGCAGCTCGGGACTTGCCACAGATACGCAGTATTTT. Translation: CATSSSGLATDTQYF.